This T cell receptor beta chain was documented in a study of blood T cell repertoires in COVID-19. For the study at large: COVID-19 samples collected from the United States, Italy and Spain covered acute and convalescent phases. T cells, B-cell-depleted T cells, or PBMCs supplied cDNA or gDNA.

In the original workflow: Nucleated cell number was recorded as an estimate derived from reference gene primer amplification. Sequencing was performed with immunoSEQ multiplex PCR; in TCRdb, only in-frame clones are kept and a portion is missing. The V and J calls and the clone size are those of that table, but D and trimming were determined from the DNA. The sample shows some 130,000 clones, about 91% of them seen only once. This clone was picked up one time. The ends were cut back, 4 bases at V and 1 base at J, with 14 bases in the middle. Germline V lookup: CDR1 MGHRA, CDR2 YSYEKL. CDR3 size: 16 residues.

Sequenced sample: peripheral blood. This clonotype was obtained from a man aged 45 to 65 with acute or convalescent COVID-19. The J gene is TRBJ1-5, the V gene TRBV4-1; D uncertain. The CDR3 reads CASSLSMLNSNQPQHF. CDR3 coding DNA: TGCGCCAGCAGCCTTTCCATGCTAAACAGCAATCAGCCCCAGCATTTT.